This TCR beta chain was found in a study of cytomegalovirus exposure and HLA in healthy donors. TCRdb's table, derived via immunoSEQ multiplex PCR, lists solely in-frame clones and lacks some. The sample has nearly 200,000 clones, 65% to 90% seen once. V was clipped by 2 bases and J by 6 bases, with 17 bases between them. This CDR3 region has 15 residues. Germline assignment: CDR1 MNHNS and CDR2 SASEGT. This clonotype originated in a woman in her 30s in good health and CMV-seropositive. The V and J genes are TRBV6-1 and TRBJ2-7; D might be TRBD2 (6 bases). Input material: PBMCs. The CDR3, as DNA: TGTGCCAGCAGTGAATCGCAGGGATACGGGAGCGAGCAGTACTTC. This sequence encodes CASSESQGYGSEQYF.